The sequence of this TCR beta chain was determined in a study of blood T cell repertoires in COVID-19. Study at large: Researchers got acute and convalescent COVID-19 samples from the United States, Italy and Spain.

Original processing notes: Researchers report that nucleated cell counts were estimated from reference gene primer amplification. Some clones are missing from TCRdb's copy, which holds only in-frame ones; the method was immunoSEQ multiplex PCR. The V and J calls and the clone size are those of that table, but D and trimming were determined from the DNA. The top ten hold roughly 8% of the sample, which has approximately 160,000 clones, 85% seen once. The CDR3 is made up of 15 amino acids. The V end lost 4 bases, the J end lost 0 bases, and 14 bases lay between the germline ends. In germline, CDR1 is SGHRS, CDR2 YFSETQ. Seattle patient enrollment occurred during active infection, with longitudinal follow-up thereafter.

Sample: peripheral blood. This rearrangement joins TRBV5-1 to TRBJ2-7; possibly TRBD2 for D (5 bases). This sequence originates from a woman in her sixties with COVID-19, enrolled during active disease. CDR3 in DNA: TGCGCCAGCAGCCCACGGGATTACAGCTCCTACGAGCAGTACTTC. Encoded protein: CASSPRDYSSYEQYF.